This T cell receptor beta chain was recovered during a study of shared clonotypes between healthy human individuals. The method was immunoSEQ multiplex PCR; TCRdb's version includes in-frame clones alone and lacks a portion of them. This table holds fewer than 1.6 million clones, around 98.5% found once. The sequence was obtained from a man younger than 45 in good health. Sequencing was performed on naive CD4+ T cells sorted from blood. Sample subset: CD45RA+ positively selected.

The CDR3 sequence: CASSYSTGTGLEQYF. In DNA form, the CDR3 reads TGTGCCAGCAGTTACTCCACCGGGACAGGGCTCGAGCAGTACTTC. This chain uses TRBV6-5 with TRBJ2-7, with 9 nucleotides matching TRBD1. Germline lookup yields CDR1 MNHEY and CDR2 SVGAGI. The trim removed 0 bases at V and 6 bases at J, leaving 6 bases unmatched. This CDR3 has 15 amino acids.